These T cell receptor beta chains were read from a single sample in a study of beta chain features in type 1 diabetes. Method: immunoSEQ multiplex PCR; TCRdb's copy keeps in-frame clones and lacks some. The sample includes 130,000 to 150,000 clones, nearly 50% of them seen just once. The sample consisted of Tregs from blood. The receptors were gathered from a man aged 18 to 29 in good health. CDR3s include the opening cysteine and the closing phenylalanine or tryptophan. A D gene is named only where the DNA matches it firmly. Size values are once, few and many counts, or a class for expanded clones, and some rows have none.

V	J	D	size	DNA	CDR3
TRBV10-3	TRBJ2-6	-	once	TGTGCCATCAGTGAGTCTCGGCGGACTTCTGGGGCCAACGTCCTGACTTTC	CAISESRRTSGANVLTF
TRBV7-9	TRBJ2-3	-	-	TGTGCCAGCAGCTACCAAGGTAGCCGCACAGATACGCAGTATTTT	CASSYQGSRTDTQYF
TRBV5-4	TRBJ2-3	-	-	TGTGCCAGCAGCTTGTTGGTGGGCTGGAACACAGATACGCAGTATTTT	CASSLLVGWNTDTQYF
TRBV7-9	TRBJ2-1	-	few	TGTGCCAGCAGCTCCTCCCCCGTTAGAGATGAGCAGTTCTTC	CASSSSPVRDEQFF
TRBV29-1	TRBJ2-1	-	-	TGCAGCGTTGAAGATCAACTATTGAGCTCCTACAATGAGCAGTTCTTC	CSVEDQLLSSYNEQFF
TRBV29-1	TRBJ1-4	-	-	TGCAGCGTTGTGAAAACAGGGAGTGAAAAACTGTTTTTT	CSVVKTGSEKLFF
TRBV7-7	TRBJ2-3	-	few	TGTGCCAGCAGCTTAGGGAGTTACGCAGATACGCAGTATTTT	CASSLGSYADTQYF
TRBV28	TRBJ2-7	TRBD2	-	TGTGCCAGCAGCGTCGGGGGGGTGACCTACGAGCAGTACTTC	CASSVGGVTYEQYF
TRBV18	TRBJ2-7	-	-	TGTGCCAGCTCACCAGCAGGGAGGCACGAGCAGTACTTC	CASSPAGRHEQYF
TRBV4-1	TRBJ2-1	-	few	TGCGCCAGCAGCCTCAGGGGGCTAGCGGTCCCCGCTTACAATGAGCAGTTCTTC	CASSLRGLAVPAYNEQFF
TRBV7-9	TRBJ1-1	-	few	TGTGCCAGCAGCGAGGGACTCCACGTGGGCACTGAAGCTTTCTTT	CASSEGLHVGTEAFF
TRBV7-9	TRBJ2-7	-	few	TGTGCCAGCAGCTTAGGGGTGGGAGGCATCCTCTCCTACGAGCAGTACTTC	CASSLGVGGILSYEQYF
TRBV5-1	TRBJ2-7	TRBD2	few	TGCGCCAGCAGGCGGGGAGGGTACGAGCAGTACTTC	CASRRGGYEQYF
TRBV7-9	TRBJ1-2	-	-	TGTGCCAGCAGCTTAGCGCATGTAGCTTTCCACTATGGCTACACCTTC	CASSLAHVAFHYGYTF
TRBV20-1	TRBJ2-7	-	once	TGCAGTGCTAGCGGGAGTTACGAGCAGTACTTC	CSASGSYEQYF
TRBV14	TRBJ2-5	TRBD2	-	TGTGCCAGCAGCCAAGGCTGGACTAGCGGGAGTGAGACCCAGTACTTC	CASSQGWTSGSETQYF
TRBV29-1	TRBJ2-1	TRBD2	few	TGCAGCGCTACAACAGGGCGAGCGGGAGGCAATGAGCAGTTCTTC	CSATTGRAGGNEQFF
TRBV28	TRBJ2-4	-	-	TGTGCCAGCAGGTTGCGTTCGGGCAAAAACATTCAGTACTTC	CASRLRSGKNIQYF
TRBV7-3	TRBJ1-2	-	few	TGTGCCAGCAGCTTTGGTCGGGACTATGGCTACACCTTC	CASSFGRDYGYTF
TRBV19	TRBJ2-2	-	-	TGTGCCAGTAGTACCAGGGGCTGGACCGGGGAGCTGTTTTTT	CASSTRGWTGELFF